These 19 T cell receptor beta chains were sequenced from one sample in a study of blood T cell repertoires in COVID-19 (dated by TCRdb to 2018 to 2020). Library creation used the immunoSEQ multiplex PCR assay. TCRdb holds this immuneACCESS table with in-frame rearrangements only. Some clones are missing; in checked studies, unresolved V genes explain under half, and the rest has no known cause. For this sample there are about 250,000 clones; 86% appear just once. The ten largest clones add up to 3% of the sample. The source material was peripheral blood. These TCRs come from a woman aged 25-40 years with active or convalescent COVID-19.

J is TRBJ1-1 and V is TRBV4-3; TRBD1 agrees at 9 bases. The CDR3 contains 18 residues. Germline CDR1 reads LGHNA; CDR2 reads YSLEER. V was pared by 4 bases and J by 3 bases, with 15 bases of the junction left unmatched. CDR3 loop: CASSPNAGQGPRDTEAFF. As DNA, the CDR3 is TGCGCCAGCAGCCCCAATGCAGGACAGGGGCCTAGGGACACTGAAGCTTTCTTT.

The V and J genes are TRBV5-6 and TRBJ1-5; D perhaps matches TRBD1 (6 bases). Germline V gene data show CDR1 as SGHDT and CDR2 as YYEEEE. The CDR3 is 15 amino acids. The V and J ends lost 6 bases and 7 bases respectively, with 20 bases between them. CDR3 amino acids: CASNLGRGQGQPQHF. CDR3 nucleotide sequence: TGTGCCAGCAATTTGGGAAGGGGACAAGGGCAGCCCCAGCATTTT.

This chain links TRBV5-5 with TRBJ1-6; D uncertain. From germline, CDR1 is SGHKS and CDR2 YYEKEE (reference sequence). This CDR3 is built from 14 residues. V was trimmed by 0 bases and J by 7 bases, leaving 8 bases between them. The CDR3 loop reads CASSLAGTNSPLHF. CDR3 nucleotides: TGTGCCAGCAGCTTGGCGGGTACAAATTCACCCCTCCACTTT.

V gene TRBV10-3 combines with J gene TRBJ2-2, with 7 bases aligning to TRBD1. V was pared by 6 bases and J by 7 bases, with 5 bases of the junction left unmatched. The V gene's germline CDR1 is ENHRY and CDR2 SYGVKD. This CDR3 region has 13 residues. CDR3 protein: CAISAQGVGELFF. The CDR3 DNA is TGTGCCATCAGCGCTCAGGGGGTCGGGGAGCTGTTTTTT.

This clone was observed a few times. The chain uses TRBV28 and TRBJ1-3; D might be TRBD1 (5 bases). Germline CDR1 reads MDHEN; CDR2 reads SYDVKM. V lost 3 bases and J lost 1, with 13 bases in between. The CDR3 is made up of 16 amino acids. The CDR3 region is CASSFAGRSSGNTIYF. The CDR3 coding sequence is TGTGCCAGCAGTTTCGCAGGGAGGAGTTCTGGAAACACCATATATTTT.

This clone appeared once. The chain links TRBV2 to TRBJ1-5; 7 bases map to TRBD1. The CDR3 spans 14 residues. The germline CDR1 and CDR2 sequences are SNHLY and FYNNEI. Germline trimming cut 5 bases from V and 6 bases from J; bases unmatched to any gene: 7. As DNA, the CDR3 is TGTGCCAGCAGTCGAGAGGGGGCTTCTCAGCCCCAGCATTTT. It specifies CASSREGASQPQHF.

V and J are TRBV7-2 and TRBJ1-6; D is ambiguous. Per germline, CDR1 SGHTA and CDR2 FQGNSA. Between the trimmed V and J ends, which lost 7 bases and 8 bases, there was a span of 21 bases. CDR3 length equals 16 residues. CDR3 protein: CASIATPGGFHSPLHF. Written as DNA, the CDR3 is TGTGCCAGCATCGCCACGCCCGGCGGGTTTCATTCACCCCTCCACTTT.

The rearrangement uses TRBV9 and TRBJ2-2, with D possibly matching TRBD1 (5 bases). The V gene lost 0 bases and the J gene lost 6 bases, with 9 bases spanning the gap. Germline V gene lookup returns CDR1 SGDLS and CDR2 YYNGEE. The CDR3 totals 14 residues. This chain's CDR3 is CASSVGQGPGELFF. The DNA for the CDR3 is TGTGCCAGCAGCGTAGGTCAGGGCCCCGGGGAGCTGTTTTTT.

The table lists this clone with a count of one. This chain uses TRBV5-5 with TRBJ1-2, with D tentatively TRBD1 (6 bases). Germline CDR1 SGHKS, CDR2 YYEKEE (reference sequence). Trimming removed 7 bases at V and 4 bases at J, with 17 bases between. CDR3 length equals 14 residues. The CDR3 is CASRLDSLLYGYTF. CDR3 DNA sequence: TGTGCCAGCCGCCTGGACAGCCTCCTCTATGGCTACACCTTC.

This chain joins TRBV24-1 and TRBJ2-3; 8 nucleotides match TRBD2. This CDR3 is 16 amino acids long. The trim removed 5 bases at V and 3 bases at J, leaving 9 bases unmatched. Germline CDR1 KGHDR, CDR2 SFDVKD. The CDR3 sequence: CATSVSAGGLTDTQYF. CDR3 sequence (DNA): TGTGCCACCAGTGTCTCCGCGGGGGGCCTGACAGATACGCAGTATTTT.

The V and J genes are TRBV10-3 and TRBJ2-7; 9 positions agree with TRBD1. The CDR3 runs to 15 residues. Losses at the gene ends were 3 bases for V and 7 bases for J; bases not matched to a gene: 10. CDR1 ENHRY and CDR2 SYGVKD come from the germline V gene. The CDR3 nucleotides read TGTGCCATCAGTGAAATGGGACAGGGAGCCTCGGAGCAGTACTTC. Protein sequence: CAISEMGQGASEQYF.

The chain links TRBV7-2 to TRBJ1-2; 7 bases are a match to TRBD1. CDR1 is SGHTA and CDR2 is FQGNSA in the germline V gene. The CDR3 length is 15 residues. Unmatched junction bases numbered 7, after V lost 1 base and J lost 5 bases. CDR3 coding DNA: TGTGCCAGCAGCTTAGGGTCCCGGGACAGTTATGGCTACACCTTC. As protein: CASSLGSRDSYGYTF.

The rearrangement links TRBV7-9 to TRBJ2-5, with TRBD2 identical over 11 bases. V lost 6 bases, J lost 2 bases, and 5 bases stayed unmatched. CDR1 is SEHNR, CDR2 FQNEAQ, per germline (reference sequence). The CDR3 totals 15 residues. CDR3 sequence (DNA): TGTGCCAGCAGGGGGGGACTAGCGGCACAAGAGACCCAGTACTTC. This codes for CASRGGLAAQETQYF.

This rearrangement joins TRBV29-1 to TRBJ2-3; a weak D match, TRBD1 (5 bases). Germline V CDR1 and CDR2: SQVTM, ANQGSEA. Trimming cost V 8 bases and J 5 bases, with 23 bases left between them. The CDR3 has 15 amino acids. The CDR3 bases are TGCAGCCTCAGCTCGACTGCTACCCAGGGAGATACGCAGTATTTT. It codes for CSLSSTATQGDTQYF.

The table lists this clone with a count of one. The V call is TRBV28, the J call TRBJ1-1, with TRBD1 as a possible D gene (5 bases). Trimming took 3 bases from V and 7 from J, leaving 9 bases between them. The length of the CDR3 is 12 residues. Germline loops: CDR1 MDHEN, CDR2 SYDVKM. The CDR3 DNA reads TGTGCCAGCAGTTTGGTAAGGGGTGAAGCTTTCTTT. Residues: CASSLVRGEAFF.

The count of this clone is one. V and J are TRBV5-1 and TRBJ2-2, with D perhaps TRBD2 (6 bases). The CDR3 runs 16 residues. V was pared by 0 bases and J by 1 base, with 10 bases between. Germline values: CDR1 SGHRS, CDR2 YFSETQ. The CDR3 region has the DNA TGCGCCAGCAGCTTGGGGCCAGCGGGGAACACCGGGGAGCTGTTTTTT. Encoded protein: CASSLGPAGNTGELFF.

The chain joins TRBV30 to TRBJ1-6, with TRBD1 matching over 7 bases. This CDR3 has 16 residues. J lost 4 bases, V lost 7 bases, and 13 bases had no gene match. The germline gives CDR1 GTSNPN, CDR2 SVGIG (reference sequence). The CDR3 DNA reads as TGTGCCTCCGGCCGGGACAGAGTATATTATAATTCACCCCTCCACTTT. It yields the protein CASGRDRVYYNSPLHF.

The CDR3 sequence is CASRSLTGTGPQYF. Written as DNA, the CDR3 is TGTGCCAGCAGGAGCCTCACCGGGACAGGGCCCCAGTACTTC. The chain combines TRBV7-9 with TRBJ2-5, with TRBD1 matching 9 bases. The V gene end was trimmed by 6 bases and the J gene end by 9 bases; junction bases not matched to a gene: 11. This CDR3 has 14 residues. In germline, CDR1 is SEHNR, CDR2 FQNEAQ (reference sequence). The variable domain in full, with the rest retrieved from reference TRBV7-9 and TRBJ2-5, is DTGVSQNPRHKITKRGQNVTFRCDPISEHNRLYWYRQTLGQGPEFLTYFQNEAQLEKSRLLSDRFSAERPKGSFSTLEIQRTEQGDSAMYLCASRSLTGTGPQYFGPGTRLLVL.

The J gene is TRBJ1-3, the V gene TRBV30; 7 bases align to TRBD1. Trimming took 3 bases from V and 4 from J; bases not matched to a gene: 9. CDR3 length equals 15 residues. Germline values: CDR1 GTSNPN, CDR2 SVGIG (reference sequence). CDR3 nucleotides: TGTGCCTGGAGCGGAGACAGGGCCTCCGGAAACACCATATATTTT. It codes for CAWSGDRASGNTIYF.